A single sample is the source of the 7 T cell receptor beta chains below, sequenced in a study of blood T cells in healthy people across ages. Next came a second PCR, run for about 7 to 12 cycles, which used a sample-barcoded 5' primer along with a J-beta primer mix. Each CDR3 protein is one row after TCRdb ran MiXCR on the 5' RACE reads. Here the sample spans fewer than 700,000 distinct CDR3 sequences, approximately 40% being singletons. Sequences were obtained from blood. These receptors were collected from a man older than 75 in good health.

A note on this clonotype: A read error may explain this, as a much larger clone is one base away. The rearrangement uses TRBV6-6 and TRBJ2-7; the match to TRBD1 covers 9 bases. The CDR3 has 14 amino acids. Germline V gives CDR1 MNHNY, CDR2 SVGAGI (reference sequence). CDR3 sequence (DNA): TGTGCCGGCAGCTCCCCGGGACAGGGCTACGAGCAGTACTTC. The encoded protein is CAGSSPGQGYEQYF.

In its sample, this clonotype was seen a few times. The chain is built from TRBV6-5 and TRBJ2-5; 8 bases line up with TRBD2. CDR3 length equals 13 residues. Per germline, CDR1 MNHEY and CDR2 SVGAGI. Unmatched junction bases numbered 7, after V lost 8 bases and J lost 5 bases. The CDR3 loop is CASSGSGGETQYF. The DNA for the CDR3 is TGTGCCAGCTCGGGCTCGGGGGGGGAGACCCAGTACTTC.

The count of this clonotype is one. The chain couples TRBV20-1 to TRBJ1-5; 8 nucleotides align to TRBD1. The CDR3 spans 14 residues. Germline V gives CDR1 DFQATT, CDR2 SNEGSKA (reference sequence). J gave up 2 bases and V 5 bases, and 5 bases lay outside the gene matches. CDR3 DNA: TGCAGTGCTCAGGGGGCGCGGCGCAATCAGCCCCAGCATTTT. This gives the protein CSAQGARRNQPQHF.

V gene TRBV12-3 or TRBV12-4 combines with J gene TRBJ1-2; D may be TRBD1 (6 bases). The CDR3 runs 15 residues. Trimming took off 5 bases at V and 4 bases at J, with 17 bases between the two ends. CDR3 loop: CASSQGTTRSYGYTF. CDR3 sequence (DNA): TGTGCCAGCAGTCAAGGGACAACCCGATCCTATGGCTACACCTTC.

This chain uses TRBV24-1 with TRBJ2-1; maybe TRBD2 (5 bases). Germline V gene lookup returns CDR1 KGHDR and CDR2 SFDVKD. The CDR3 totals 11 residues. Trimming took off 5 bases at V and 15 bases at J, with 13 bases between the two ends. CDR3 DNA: TGTGCCACCAGTGGTAGGGAGTCCCTGTTCTTC. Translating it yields CATSGRESLFF.

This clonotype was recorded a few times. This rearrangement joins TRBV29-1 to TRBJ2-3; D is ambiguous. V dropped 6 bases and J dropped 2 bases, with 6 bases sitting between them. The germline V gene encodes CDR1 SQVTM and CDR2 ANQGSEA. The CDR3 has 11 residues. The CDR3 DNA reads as TGCAGCGTGGATTACACAGATACGCAGTATTTT. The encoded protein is CSVDYTDTQYF.

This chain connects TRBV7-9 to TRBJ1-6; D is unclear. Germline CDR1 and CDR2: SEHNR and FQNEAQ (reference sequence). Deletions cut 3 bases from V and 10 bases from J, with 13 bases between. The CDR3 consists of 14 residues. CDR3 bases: TGTGCCAGCAGCTTCTTTGGTCAGGAATCACCCCTCCACTTT. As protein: CASSFFGQESPLHF.